A selection of T cell receptor beta chains follows, all from one sample in a study of T-cell reconstitution after alpha-beta-depleted transplantation in children. TCRdb used MiXCR to reprocess the PCR reads, holding one entry per CDR3 protein. Of 610,000 or so distinct CDR3 sequences in the sample, roughly 30% were seen once. Sequencing used PBMCs, obtained before TCRalphabeta/CD19-depleted stem cell transplant. These receptor sequences come from a boy under three years old with Wiskott-Aldrich syndrome, due to receive a stem cell transplant. Each CDR3 is given with its conserved first and last residue. The D gene is left open where the match is weak. The size entry is marked missing in some rows and otherwise reads once, few, many or a size class.

J	size	D	V	DNA	CDR3
TRBJ2-7	once	TRBD1	TRBV5-1	TGCGCCAGCAGGCAAACCGGGACAGGGCTAGGGGAGCAGTACTTC	CASRQTGTGLGEQYF
TRBJ2-7	-	TRBD2	TRBV19	TGTGCCAGTAGTATCGCGCGGGGGACTTCCTACGAGCAGTACTTC	CASSIARGTSYEQYF
TRBJ2-4	-	TRBD2	TRBV7-8	TGTGCCAGCAGGCCCCTGACTAGCGGAATAGCCAAAAACATTCAGTACTTC	CASRPLTSGIAKNIQYF
TRBJ2-1	-	-	TRBV5-1	TGCGCCAGCAGCTTCATGAAGGACGGTAACAATGAGCAGTTCTTC	CASSFMKDGNNEQFF
TRBJ2-7	-	TRBD2	TRBV3-1	TGTGCCAGCCAGGCTTCGCGGGAGGGCCCAAGCTCCTACGAGCAGTACTTC	CASQASREGPSSYEQYF
TRBJ2-1	-	-	TRBV5-1	TGCGCCAGCAGCTTCGGGACAAACTACAATGAGCAGTTCTTC	CASSFGTNYNEQFF
TRBJ1-4	few	TRBD1	TRBV5-1	TGCGCCAGCAGACGTTGGACAGGGCCGGGTGGTGAAAAACTGTTTTTT	CASRRWTGPGGEKLFF
TRBJ2-2	few	TRBD2	TRBV12-3/TRBV12-4	TGTGCCAGCAGTCCCCATCCGATAGCGGGAGGAGCCGGGGAGCTGTTTTTT	CASSPHPIAGGAGELFF
TRBJ2-1	-	-	TRBV5-1	TGCGCCAGCAGCTTGTTCACGGCCTCGTGGTACAATGAGCAGTTCTTC	CASSLFTASWYNEQFF
TRBJ2-1	-	TRBD1	TRBV5-1	TGCGCCAGCAGCCGACAGGGAGTCATGAATGAGCAGTTCTTC	CASSRQGVMNEQFF
TRBJ2-4	-	-	TRBV5-6	TGTGCCAGCAGCTTGGGTGCAGGAGCACAAAACATTCAGTACTTC	CASSLGAGAQNIQYF
TRBJ2-2	few	TRBD2	TRBV24-1	TGTGCCACCAGTGATTTGCCGCTAGCGGGAGAAACCGGGGAGCTGTTTTTT	CATSDLPLAGETGELFF
TRBJ1-4	few	-	TRBV20-1	TGCAGTGCTAGTCCTCCGGGAGCTAATGAAAAACTGTTTTTT	CSASPPGANEKLFF
TRBJ2-1	-	TRBD1	TRBV20-1	TGCAGTCAACTCCGGGACAGGGGCAATGAGCAGTTCTTC	CSQLRDRGNEQFF
TRBJ2-1	-	TRBD2	TRBV5-1	TGCGCCAGCAGCCGGGGGGGGACATACAATGAGCAGTTCTTC	CASSRGGTYNEQFF
TRBJ2-7	few	-	TRBV7-2	TGTGCCAGCAGCTTAAAGGTCAGGGGATCCGAGCAGTACTTC	CASSLKVRGSEQYF
TRBJ2-7	-	TRBD1	TRBV20-1	TGCAGTGCTAAGGGACAGGCGAGCTCCTACGAGCAGTACTTC	CSAKGQASSYEQYF
TRBJ2-1	-	-	TRBV29-1	TGCAGCGGAGGCGGGATTATCGGTGGTAGCTCCTACAATGAGCAGTTCTTC	CSGGGIIGGSSYNEQFF
TRBJ1-2	-	TRBD1	TRBV6-1	TGTGCCAGCAGTGAAGCGACAGGGGGCTTTGGCGGCTACACCTTC	CASSEATGGFGGYTF
TRBJ2-5	-	TRBD1	TRBV5-1	TGCGCCAGCAGCTTGGGACCCGGGACAGGGGAAGAGACCCAGTACTTC	CASSLGPGTGEETQYF
TRBJ2-4	-	TRBD2	TRBV12-3/TRBV12-4	TGTGCCAGCAGTCGACTAGCGGGAGGAAACATTCAGTACTTC	CASSRLAGGNIQYF
TRBJ2-5	-	TRBD2	TRBV7-7	TGTGCCAGCAGCTTCGTGCTAGCGGCCCAAGAGACCCAGTACTTC	CASSFVLAAQETQYF
TRBJ2-7	-	TRBD2	TRBV4-2	TGTGCCAGCAGCCAAGCGGCTAGCGGGAGCTCCTACGAGCAGTACTTC	CASSQAASGSSYEQYF
TRBJ2-7	-	-	TRBV20-1	TGCAGTGCCGCGCGGGACGCTGCATCCTACGAGCAGTACTTC	CSAARDAASYEQYF
TRBJ2-7	-	-	TRBV18	TGTGCCAGCACGGGACCCAACTACGAGCAGTACTTC	CASTGPNYEQYF
TRBJ2-5	-	-	TRBV20-1	TGCAGTGCTAGATATCAAGAGACCCAGTACTTC	CSARYQETQYF
TRBJ2-1	-	TRBD2	TRBV5-1	TGCGCCAGCAGCGAAACTAGCGGGAGCGGGGAGCAGTTCTTC	CASSETSGSGEQFF
TRBJ1-1	-	-	TRBV7-6	TGTGCCAGCAGCTTAGGTTCGAGTTGGAGGAGGGGAACTGAAGCTTTCTTT	CASSLGSSWRRGTEAFF
TRBJ2-2	few	TRBD2	TRBV6-5	TGTGCCAGCAGTTACCCCCAGCTAGCGGGAGGGAACACCGGGGAGCTGTTTTTT	CASSYPQLAGGNTGELFF
TRBJ1-1	few	-	TRBV18	TGTGCCAGCTCCCAGATGAACACTGAAGCTTTCTTT	CASSQMNTEAFF
TRBJ2-1	-	-	TRBV10-3	TGTGCCATATCCACTGGCAGCTCCTACAATGAGCAGTTCTTC	CAISTGSSYNEQFF
TRBJ2-4	-	-	TRBV20-1	TGCAGTGTTTTTACCGTAAACAGTCAGTACTTC	CSVFTVNSQYF
TRBJ2-7	-	TRBD1	TRBV29-1	TGCAGCGTTGACCAGGGGGATGAGCAGTACTTC	CSVDQGDEQYF
TRBJ1-2	few	TRBD1	TRBV5-1	TGCGCCAGCAGCTGGGGGGACAGAATTAACTATGGCTACACCTTC	CASSWGDRINYGYTF
TRBJ2-5	few	-	TRBV27	TGTGCCAGCAGTTTATCGATTCACAGCCAAGAGACCCAGTACTTC	CASSLSIHSQETQYF
TRBJ2-7	-	-	TRBV7-6	TGTGCCAGCAGCTTAGCCCCCTCGGCGGGGACCTCCTACGAGCAGTACTTC	CASSLAPSAGTSYEQYF
TRBJ2-7	-	TRBD2	TRBV5-1	TGCGCCAGCAGAAAGGATGGGACTAGCGGGGACGAGCAGTACTTC	CASRKDGTSGDEQYF
TRBJ1-1	-	-	TRBV5-1	TGCGCCAGCAGCTTACGGGCCCAACCTCACACTGAAGCTTTCTTT	CASSLRAQPHTEAFF
TRBJ2-1	-	-	TRBV24-1	TGTGCCACCAGTGACACCTGGGGCAATGAGCAGTTCTTC	CATSDTWGNEQFF
TRBJ2-2	few	TRBD1	TRBV5-1	TGCGCCAGCAGCTTGCCGTCGGACAGGGGGAACACCGGGGAGCTGTTTTTT	CASSLPSDRGNTGELFF
TRBJ2-5	few	-	TRBV5-1	TGCGCCAGCAGCTTGGGTGCAGCTTACCAAGAGACCCAGTACTTC	CASSLGAAYQETQYF
TRBJ2-5	few	-	TRBV25-1	TGTGCCAGCAGCCAACCCGAGCTCCAAGAGACCCAGTACTTC	CASSQPELQETQYF
TRBJ1-2	few	-	TRBV11-2	TGTGCCAGCAGCTCGCTCACGGGCAACTATGGCTACACCTTC	CASSSLTGNYGYTF
TRBJ2-6	-	TRBD1	TRBV5-1	TGCGCCAGCAGCCTGTATAGCGGGACAGGGGCCGGGGCCAACGTCCTGACTTTC	CASSLYSGTGAGANVLTF
TRBJ1-2	few	-	TRBV6-5	TGTGCCAGCAGTTACTCGAGGTCCCTAAAGGGCTATGGCTACACCTTC	CASSYSRSLKGYGYTF
TRBJ1-1	-	TRBD1	TRBV20-1	TGCAGTGCTGGACAGGGGACCACTGAAGCTTTCTTT	CSAGQGTTEAFF
TRBJ2-1	few	TRBD1	TRBV5-1	TGCGCCAGCAGCTTTGGACAGGGTGGGATGAATGAGCAGTTCTTC	CASSFGQGGMNEQFF
TRBJ2-7	-	-	TRBV29-1	TGCAGCGTTGTCGGGGACTACGAGCAGTACTTC	CSVVGDYEQYF
TRBJ1-2	few	-	TRBV30	TGTGCCTGGAGTGTGGGGCAGCCCGTCTATGGCTACACCTTC	CAWSVGQPVYGYTF
TRBJ1-3	few	-	TRBV27	TGTGCCAGCAGTTTAACAGGGAATCAAAACACCATATATTTT	CASSLTGNQNTIYF
TRBJ2-4	-	-	TRBV5-6	TGTGCCAGCAGCTTGACACCTTTAGCCAAAAACATTCAGTACTTC	CASSLTPLAKNIQYF
TRBJ2-5	-	-	TRBV15	TGTGCCACCAGCAGAGATAGGGCTCGTCAAGAGACCCAGTACTTC	CATSRDRARQETQYF
TRBJ1-5	once	-	TRBV5-1	TGCGCCAGCAGCTTGTCAGGGATTAATCAGCCCCAGCATTTT	CASSLSGINQPQHF
TRBJ1-1	-	-	TRBV5-1	TGCGCCAGCAGCTTGGGGCCCCTAGGGGCTGAAGCTTTCTTT	CASSLGPLGAEAFF
TRBJ2-1	-	TRBD2	TRBV3-1	TGTGCCAGCAGCCGGACTAGGTGGGCCAATGAGCAGTTCTTC	CASSRTRWANEQFF
TRBJ2-7	-	TRBD2	TRBV4-2	TGTGCCAGCAGCCAAGAGTATGGACTAGCGGGAAAATACGAGCAGTACTTC	CASSQEYGLAGKYEQYF
TRBJ1-1	few	TRBD1	TRBV29-1	TGCAGCGTTGGGGGGACAGGTGAAGCTTTCTTT	CSVGGTGEAFF